The subject of this entry is one T cell receptor (beta chain). Its matching antigen is unknown. The CDR3 contains 12 residues. V dropped 8 bases and J dropped 6 bases, with 10 bases sitting between them. Germline CDR1 reads MDHEN; CDR2 reads SYDVKM. The stimulus was an HIV-1 Gag 15-mer peptide pool, about 1 ug/peptide/mL. Responding CD4+ T cells were sorted by upregulation of both CD40 ligand and CD69. The source of the sample is a study of persistence of HIV-infected CD4 T cells. The libraries were made with immunoSEQ version 4 in survey mode. The protocol was immunoSEQ multiplex PCR, while the TCRdb copy is restricted to in-frame clones and leaves out a portion. The data show around 32,000 clones, with around 70% seen just once and 1.4% held by the top ten.

This chain joins TRBV28 and TRBJ2-2; D remains unclear. The receptor was derived from an adult man with HIV who was CMV-seropositive. The input for sequencing was CD4+ T cells sorted from PBMCs after roughly 18-hour stimulation, taken from a patient who received antiretroviral therapy. The CDR3 loop reads CASFARAGELFF. The CDR3 DNA is TGTGCCAGCTTCGCTCGGGCCGGGGAGCTGTTTTTT.